This T cell receptor (beta chain) was observed in a study of shared clonotypes between healthy human individuals. Concerning this clone: No DNA is shown, since the ends of the CDR3 on it are uncertain; the CDR3 is the one TCRdb lists.

Sequenced by immunoSEQ multiplex PCR; TCRdb stores in-frame clones only, minus some. In the table there are a few million clones, around 93% of which are singletons. The germline CDR1 and CDR2 sequences are SGHAT and FQNNGV. The CDR3 region is 14 residues in length, termini included. The sequence was obtained from a man younger than 35 in good health. Some clones in this sample may be carry-over from other donors' samples. The rearrangement joins TRBV11-2 to TRBJ2-2. Sequenced input: naive CD4+ T cells from PBMCs. Subset noted: CD45RA+ positively selected. The CDR3 loop reads CASSLLRATGELFF.